This entry lists 3 T cell receptor beta chains sequenced from one sample in a study of OX40 agonist ivuxolimab in advanced cancers. The table came from immunoSEQ multiplex PCR; TCRdb's copy has only in-frame clones and leaves some out. The sample holds fewer than 100,000 clones, around 90% seen once. Specimen: CD4+ or CD8+ T cells sorted from blood, collected in a trial of the OX40 agonist ivuxolimab. The source is an adult with an advanced solid tumor such as melanoma, head and neck, liver or kidney cancer.

The chain carries TRBV19 and TRBJ2-4; D gene unclear. V lost 4 bases, J lost 0 bases, and 7 bases lay in between. This CDR3 region has 14 residues. Germline CDR1 and CDR2: LNHDA and SQIVND (reference sequence). This CDR3 reads CASSTDPAKNIQYF. In nucleotides, the CDR3 is TGTGCCAGTAGTACCGACCCAGCCAAAAACATTCAGTACTTC.

The rearrangement joins TRBV29-1 to TRBJ2-7; D ambiguous. Germline V gives CDR1 SQVTM, CDR2 ANQGSEA. This CDR3 region has 11 residues. V lost 0 bases and J lost 6, with 6 bases in between. The CDR3 DNA reads TGCAGCGTTGAAGATATCGGCGAGCAGTACTTC. It specifies CSVEDIGEQYF.

The chain couples TRBV7-9 to TRBJ2-3; TRBD2 aligns across 13 bases. There are 19 residues in the CDR3. Germline lookup yields CDR1 SEHNR and CDR2 FQNEAQ (reference sequence). Trimming at V came to 5 bases and at J to 4 bases, leaving 15 bases not matched to a gene. CDR3 DNA: TGTGCCAGCAGCCCAGGACTAGCGGGAGCACGTCCGGGGCCAGATACGCAGTATTTT. This translates into CASSPGLAGARPGPDTQYF. The full variable domain, rest sourced from reference TRBV7-9 and TRBJ2-3, is DTGVSQNPRHKITKRGQNVTFRCDPISEHNRLYWYRQTLGQGPEFLTYFQNEAQLEKSRLLSDRFSAERPKGSFSTLEIQRTEQGDSAMYLCASSPGLAGARPGPDTQYFGPGTRLTVL.